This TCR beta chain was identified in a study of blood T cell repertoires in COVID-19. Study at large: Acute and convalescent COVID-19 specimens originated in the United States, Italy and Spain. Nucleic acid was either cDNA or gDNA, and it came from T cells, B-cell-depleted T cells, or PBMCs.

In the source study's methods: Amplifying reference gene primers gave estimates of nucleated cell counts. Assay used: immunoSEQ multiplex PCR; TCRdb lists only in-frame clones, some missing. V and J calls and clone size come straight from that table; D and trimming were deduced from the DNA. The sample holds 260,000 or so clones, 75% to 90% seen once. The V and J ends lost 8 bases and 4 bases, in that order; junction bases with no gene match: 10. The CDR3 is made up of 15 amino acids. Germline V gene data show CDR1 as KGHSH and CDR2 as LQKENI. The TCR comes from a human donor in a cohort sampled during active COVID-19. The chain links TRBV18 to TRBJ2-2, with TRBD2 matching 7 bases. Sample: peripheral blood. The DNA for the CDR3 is TGTGCCAGCCGCCCGGGAGGCAGAACCACCGGGGAGCTGTTTTTT. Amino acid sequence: CASRPGGRTTGELFF.